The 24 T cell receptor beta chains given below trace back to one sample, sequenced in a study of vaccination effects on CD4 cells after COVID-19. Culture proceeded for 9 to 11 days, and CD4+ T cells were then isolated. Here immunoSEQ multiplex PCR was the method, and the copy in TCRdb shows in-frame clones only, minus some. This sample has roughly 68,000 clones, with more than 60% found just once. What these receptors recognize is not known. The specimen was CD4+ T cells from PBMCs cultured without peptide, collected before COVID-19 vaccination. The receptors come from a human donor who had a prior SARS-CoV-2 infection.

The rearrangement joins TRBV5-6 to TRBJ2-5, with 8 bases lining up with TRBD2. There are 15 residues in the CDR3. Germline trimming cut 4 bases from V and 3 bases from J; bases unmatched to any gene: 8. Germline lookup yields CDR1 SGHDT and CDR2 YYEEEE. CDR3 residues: CASSKERGRKETQYF. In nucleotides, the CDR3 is TGTGCCAGCAGCAAAGAGCGGGGGAGAAAAGAGACCCAGTACTTC. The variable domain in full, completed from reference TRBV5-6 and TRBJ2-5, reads DAGVTQSPTHLIKTRGQQVTLRCSPKSGHDTVSWYQQALGQGPQFIFQYYEEEERQRGNFPDRFSGHQFPNYSSELNVNALLLGDSALYLCASSKERGRKETQYFGPGTRLLVL.

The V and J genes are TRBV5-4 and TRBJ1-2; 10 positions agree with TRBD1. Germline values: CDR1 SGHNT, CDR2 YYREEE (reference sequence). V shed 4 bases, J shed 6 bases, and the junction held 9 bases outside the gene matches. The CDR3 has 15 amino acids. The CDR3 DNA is TGTGCCAGCAGCCCCTCGGACAGGGGGGCTAATGGCTACACCTTC. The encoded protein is CASSPSDRGANGYTF.

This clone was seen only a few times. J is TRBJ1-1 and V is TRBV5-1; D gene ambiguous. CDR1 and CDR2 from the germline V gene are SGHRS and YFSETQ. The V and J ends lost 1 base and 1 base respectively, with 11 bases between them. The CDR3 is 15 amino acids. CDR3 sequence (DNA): TGCGCCAGCAGCTTGTTGGGGTCACGGAACACTGAAGCTTTCTTT. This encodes CASSLLGSRNTEAFF.

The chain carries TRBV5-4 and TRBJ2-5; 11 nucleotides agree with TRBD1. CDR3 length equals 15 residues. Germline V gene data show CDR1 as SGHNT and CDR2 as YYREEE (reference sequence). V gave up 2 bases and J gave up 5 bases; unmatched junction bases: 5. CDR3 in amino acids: CASSFGTGGMETQYF. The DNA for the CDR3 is TGTGCCAGCAGCTTTGGGACAGGGGGGATGGAGACCCAGTACTTC.

DNA of the CDR3: TGTGCCAGCAGCCACGGCCGCGGGCACCTACAAGAGACCCAGTACTTC. Residues: CASSHGRGHLQETQYF. The chain couples TRBV5-6 to TRBJ2-5, with a tentative D call TRBD2 (5 bases). The germline V gene encodes CDR1 SGHDT and CDR2 YYEEEE. Between the trimmed V and J ends, which lost 4 bases and 2 bases, there was a span of 18 bases. This CDR3 has 16 amino acids.

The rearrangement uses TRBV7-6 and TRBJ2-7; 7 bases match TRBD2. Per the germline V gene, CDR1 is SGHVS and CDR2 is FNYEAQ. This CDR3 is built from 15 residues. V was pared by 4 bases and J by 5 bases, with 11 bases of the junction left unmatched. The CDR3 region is CASSSGREGRHEQYF. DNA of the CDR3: TGTGCCAGCAGCTCAGGAAGGGAGGGCAGACACGAGCAGTACTTC.

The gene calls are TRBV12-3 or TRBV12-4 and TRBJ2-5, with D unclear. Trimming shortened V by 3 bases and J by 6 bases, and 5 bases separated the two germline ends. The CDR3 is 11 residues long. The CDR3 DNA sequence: TGTGCCAGCAGTTTCACTAAGACCCAGTACTTC. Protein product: CASSFTKTQYF.

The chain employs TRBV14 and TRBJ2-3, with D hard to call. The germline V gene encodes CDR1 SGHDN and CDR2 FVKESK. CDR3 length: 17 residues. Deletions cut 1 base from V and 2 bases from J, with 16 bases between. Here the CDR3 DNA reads TGTGCCAGCAGCCAAGTTTCTGGGGTCGGGTACACAGATACGCAGTATTTT. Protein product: CASSQVSGVGYTDTQYF.

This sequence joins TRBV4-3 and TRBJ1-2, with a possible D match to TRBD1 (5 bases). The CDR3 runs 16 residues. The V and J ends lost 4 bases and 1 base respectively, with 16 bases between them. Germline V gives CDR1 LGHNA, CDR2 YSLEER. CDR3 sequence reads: CASSPSSGPLNYGYTF. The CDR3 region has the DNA TGCGCCAGCAGCCCCTCCTCGGGACCGCTTAACTATGGCTACACCTTC.

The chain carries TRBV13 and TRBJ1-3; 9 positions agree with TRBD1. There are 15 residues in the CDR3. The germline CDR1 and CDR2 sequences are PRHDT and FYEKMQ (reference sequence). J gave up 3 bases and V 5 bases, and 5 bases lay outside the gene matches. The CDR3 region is CASSLTGGYGNTIYF. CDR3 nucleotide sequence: TGTGCCAGCAGCCTCACAGGGGGCTATGGAAACACCATATATTTT.

Written as DNA, the CDR3 is TGTGCCAGTAGTCTGGCCCTAGCGGGGAGCGGGGAGACCCAGTACTTC. This encodes CASSLALAGSGETQYF. This rearrangement joins TRBV19 to TRBJ2-5, with 9 bases that match TRBD2. With 5 bases clipped from V and 5 bases from J, the junction kept 12 bases outside the gene matches. CDR1 is LNHDA and CDR2 is SQIVND in the germline V gene (reference sequence). The CDR3 sequence is 16 residues long.

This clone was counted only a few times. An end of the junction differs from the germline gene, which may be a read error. For the CDR3, the DNA is TGTGCCACCAGCAGAGATACAAGCCCTATCGCCTTC. This gives the protein CATSRDTSPIAF. The V and J genes are TRBV15 and TRBJ1-2; D call uncertain. The CDR3 totals 12 residues. Germline V lookup: CDR1 LNHNV, CDR2 YYDKDF (reference sequence).

The CDR3 protein is CASSLDGAYEQYF. The CDR3 DNA sequence: TGTGCCAGCAGCTTGGACGGGGCCTACGAGCAGTACTTC. V and J are TRBV5-4 and TRBJ2-7; D perhaps matches TRBD2 (5 bases). Germline V lookup: CDR1 SGHNT, CDR2 YYREEE (reference sequence). The CDR3 has 13 residues. The ends were cut back, 0 bases at V and 2 bases at J, with 6 bases in the middle.

DNA of the CDR3: TGTGCCAGCAGCCCCAGCCCGGGAAACATTCAGTACTTC. It encodes CASSPSPGNIQYF. This rearrangement joins TRBV7-2 to TRBJ2-4; D not certain. Between the trimmed V and J ends, which lost 5 bases and 6 bases, there was a span of 11 bases. Germline CDR1 is SGHTA and CDR2 is FQGNSA. The CDR3 runs to 13 residues.

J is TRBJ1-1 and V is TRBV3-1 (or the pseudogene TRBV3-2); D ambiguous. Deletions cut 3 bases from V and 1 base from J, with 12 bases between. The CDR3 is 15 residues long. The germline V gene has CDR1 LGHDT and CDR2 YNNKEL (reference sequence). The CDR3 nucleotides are TGTGCCAGCAGCCATACAACTCGGGGGAACACTGAAGCTTTCTTT. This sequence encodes CASSHTTRGNTEAFF.

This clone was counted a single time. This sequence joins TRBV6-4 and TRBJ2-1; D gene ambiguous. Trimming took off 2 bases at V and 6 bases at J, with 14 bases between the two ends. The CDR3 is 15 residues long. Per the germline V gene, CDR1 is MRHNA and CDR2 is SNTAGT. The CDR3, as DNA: TGTGCCAGCAGTGACGGTCCGAGACTGCTCAATGAGCAGTTCTTC. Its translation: CASSDGPRLLNEQFF.

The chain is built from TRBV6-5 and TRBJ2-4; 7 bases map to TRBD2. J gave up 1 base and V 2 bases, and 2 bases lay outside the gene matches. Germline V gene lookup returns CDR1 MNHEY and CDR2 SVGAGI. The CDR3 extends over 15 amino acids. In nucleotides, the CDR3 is TGTGCCAGCAGTTACGGGGGGGTGGCCAAAAACATTCAGTACTTC. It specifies CASSYGGVAKNIQYF.

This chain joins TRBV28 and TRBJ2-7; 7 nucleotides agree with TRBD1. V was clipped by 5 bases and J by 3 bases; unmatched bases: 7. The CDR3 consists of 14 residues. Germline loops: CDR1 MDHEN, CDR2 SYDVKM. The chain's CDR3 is CASSLRDSIYEQYF. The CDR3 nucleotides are TGTGCCAGCAGTCTCCGGGACAGCATCTACGAGCAGTACTTC.

The CDR3 bases are TGTGCCAGCTCACCAACTAGCGGGATGACTCAGCAGTACTTC. Translation: CASSPTSGMTQQYF. The chain couples TRBV18 to TRBJ2-7; 10 bases agree with TRBD2. Unmatched junction bases numbered 6, after V lost 2 bases and J lost 8 bases. Germline loops: CDR1 KGHSH, CDR2 LQKENI. The CDR3 is 14 residues long.

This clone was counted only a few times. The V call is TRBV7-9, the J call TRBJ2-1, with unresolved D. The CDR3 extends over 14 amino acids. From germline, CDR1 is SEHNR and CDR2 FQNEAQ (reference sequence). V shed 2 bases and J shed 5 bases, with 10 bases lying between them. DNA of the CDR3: TGTGCCAGCAGCTTACAGGCTAGAAACAATGAGCAGTTCTTC. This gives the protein CASSLQARNNEQFF.

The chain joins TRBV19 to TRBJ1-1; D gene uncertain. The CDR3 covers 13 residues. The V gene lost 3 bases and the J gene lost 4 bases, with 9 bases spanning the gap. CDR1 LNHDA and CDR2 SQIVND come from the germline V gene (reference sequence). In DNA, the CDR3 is TGTGCCAGTAGTATCCATCGGGTCACTGAAGCTTTCTTT. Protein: CASSIHRVTEAFF. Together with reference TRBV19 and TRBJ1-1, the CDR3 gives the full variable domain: DGGITQSPKYLFRKEGQNVTLSCEQNLNHDAMYWYRQDPGQGLRLIYYSQIVNDFQKGDIAEGYSVSREKKESFPLTVTSAQKNPTAFYLCASSIHRVTEAFFGQGTRLTVV.

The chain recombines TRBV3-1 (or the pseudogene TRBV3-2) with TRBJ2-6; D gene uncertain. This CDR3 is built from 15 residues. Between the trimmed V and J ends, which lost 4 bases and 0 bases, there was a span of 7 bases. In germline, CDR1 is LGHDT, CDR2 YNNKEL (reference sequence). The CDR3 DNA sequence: TGTGCCAGCAGCCGACTGAACTCTGGGGCCAACGTCCTGACTTTC. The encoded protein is CASSRLNSGANVLTF.

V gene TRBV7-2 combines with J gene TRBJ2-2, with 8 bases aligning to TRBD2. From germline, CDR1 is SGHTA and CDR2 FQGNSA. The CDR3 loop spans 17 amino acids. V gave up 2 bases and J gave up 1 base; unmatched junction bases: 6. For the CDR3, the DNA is TGTGCCAGCAGCTTATCTCCCAGCGGGGGGAACACCGGGGAGCTGTTTTTT. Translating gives CASSLSPSGGNTGELFF.

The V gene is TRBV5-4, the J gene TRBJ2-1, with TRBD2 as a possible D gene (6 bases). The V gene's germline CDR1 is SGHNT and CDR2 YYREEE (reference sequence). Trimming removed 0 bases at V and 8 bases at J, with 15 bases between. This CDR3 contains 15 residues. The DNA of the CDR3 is TGTGCCAGCAGCTTGGGGTCGGGAGATGGGTATGAGCAGTTCTTC. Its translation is CASSLGSGDGYEQFF.